One sample yielded the 26 T cell receptor beta chains listed below, sequenced in a study of response to subunit inactivated influenza vaccine. MiXCR was run by TCRdb on the RT-PCR reads, yielding one entry per CDR3 protein. The repertoire includes 430,000 or so distinct CDR3 sequences, roughly 9.8% of them detected once, and 9.5% to 15% sits in the top ten. The input for sequencing was PBMCs from blood, taken 35 to 45 days after vaccination. Receptors were obtained from a man aged 50-60 years who received an inactivated influenza vaccine.

J is TRBJ2-7 and V is TRBV6-1; D possibly corresponds to TRBD1 (6 bases). V shed 6 bases and J shed 2 bases, with 11 bases lying between them. Per germline, CDR1 MNHNS and CDR2 SASEGT. The CDR3 runs 13 residues. In DNA form, the CDR3 reads TGTGCCAGCAGAGGGGGTGCTCCCTACGAGCAGTACTTC. It codes for CASRGGAPYEQYF.

In this sample, this clonotype turned up many times. V usage is TRBV29-1 and J usage is TRBJ2-6; 9 bases line up with TRBD1. The CDR3 extends over 16 amino acids. Germline CDR1 reads SQVTM; CDR2 reads ANQGSEA. The V and J ends lost 7 bases and 0 bases, in that order; junction bases with no gene match: 7. The CDR3 DNA follows: TGCAGCGGGGGGGACAGGGCCCCCTCTGGGGCCAACGTCCTGACTTTC. The encoded protein is CSGGDRAPSGANVLTF.

This clonotype appeared a few times. The genes are TRBV15 and TRBJ2-2; the match to TRBD1 covers 7 bases. This CDR3 region has 16 residues. V lost 7 bases to trimming and J lost 5 bases; unmatched junction nucleotides: 13. Looked up from germline, CDR1 is LNHNV and CDR2 is YYDKDF (reference sequence). The CDR3 loop is CATNEQGLSSTGELFF. CDR3 in DNA: TGTGCCACCAACGAACAGGGGCTAAGTTCGACCGGGGAGCTGTTTTTT.

This clonotype was counted between two and nine times. The CDR3 DNA reads as TGTGCCAGCAGTTACTCGAGGGCTTACAATGAGCAGTTCTTC. It codes for CASSYSRAYNEQFF. V gene TRBV6-5 combines with J gene TRBJ2-1; D possibly corresponds to TRBD2 (5 bases). The CDR3 is made up of 14 amino acids. Germline CDR1 is MNHEY and CDR2 is SVGAGI. V was cut by 0 bases and J by 4 bases, with 7 bases left in between.

With regard to this clonotype: The junction differs from germline at one of its ends, possibly a read error. The chain has TRBV3-1 and TRBJ2-3, with a possible D match to TRBD1 (7 bases). This CDR3 has 13 residues. Per germline, CDR1 LGHDT and CDR2 YNNKEL (reference sequence). DNA for the CDR3: TGTGCCAGCCGCCAGGGGGGCGCAGATACGCAGTATTTT. Translating it yields CASRQGGADTQYF.

This clonotype was seen a handful of times. The rearrangement uses TRBV20-1 and TRBJ2-6, with 11 nucleotides matching TRBD1. The germline V gene encodes CDR1 DFQATT and CDR2 SNEGSKA (reference sequence). The CDR3 loop spans 17 amino acids. V was pared by 4 bases and J by 1 base, with 6 bases of the junction left unmatched. The CDR3, as DNA: TGCAGTGCTACTCCGGGACAGGGGGTGTCTGGGGCCAACGTCCTGACTTTC. Translation gives CSATPGQGVSGANVLTF.

This clonotype was seen a few times. This chain uses TRBV4-1 with TRBJ2-3; D gene ambiguous. In germline, CDR1 is MGHRA, CDR2 YSYEKL. V dropped 4 bases and J dropped 4 bases, with 12 bases sitting between them. The CDR3 runs 14 residues. The CDR3 loop reads CASSPGLWADTQYF. CDR3 coding DNA: TGCGCCAGCAGCCCGGGTTTGTGGGCAGATACGCAGTATTTT.

The sample holds a few counts of this clonotype. The V gene is TRBV28, the J gene TRBJ1-2; 10 bases agree with TRBD1. CDR3 size: 16 residues. Trimming took 5 bases from V and 0 from J; bases not matched to a gene: 6. Germline values: CDR1 MDHEN, CDR2 SYDVKM. CDR3 residues: CASSLQGTGANYGYTF. The CDR3 DNA reads TGTGCCAGCAGTCTGCAAGGGACAGGGGCTAACTATGGCTACACCTTC.

The chain links TRBV2 to TRBJ2-5; TRBD2 matches 9 bases. Germline V gives CDR1 SNHLY, CDR2 FYNNEI. J gave up 3 bases and V 6 bases, and 11 bases lay outside the gene matches. CDR3 length: 16 residues. The CDR3 region has the DNA TGTGCCAGCAGGAGAGGAGCGGGGGGAGCCGAAGAGACCCAGTACTTC. Its protein is CASRRGAGGAEETQYF.

This chain links TRBV5-6 with TRBJ2-7, with D hard to call. CDR3 length: 15 residues. V was clipped by 5 bases and J by 2 bases, with 17 bases between them. Germline V CDR1 and CDR2: SGHDT, YYEEEE. CDR3 region: CASSFGLSRTYEQYF. The CDR3 DNA sequence: TGTGCCAGCAGTTTCGGATTGTCGAGAACCTACGAGCAGTACTTC.

The genes are TRBV30 and TRBJ2-1; D possibly corresponds to TRBD1 (6 bases). The V end was cut by 1 base, the J end by 3 bases, with 7 bases between. Germline loops: CDR1 GTSNPN, CDR2 SVGIG (reference sequence). CDR3 size: 13 residues. The chain's CDR3 is CAWSETGYNEQFF. In DNA, the CDR3 is TGTGCCTGGAGTGAGACAGGCTACAATGAGCAGTTCTTC.

This clonotype occurred a few times. The J gene is TRBJ2-1, the V gene TRBV7-8; no firm D call. This CDR3 contains 12 residues. From germline, CDR1 is SGHVS and CDR2 FQNEAQ. Trimming removed 5 bases at V and 8 bases at J, with 10 bases between. In nucleotides, the CDR3 is TGTGCCAGCAGCGAGACGGACGATGAGCAGTTCTTC. Protein: CASSETDDEQFF.

This clonotype was observed a handful of times. The chain carries TRBV4-3 and TRBJ2-1; no definite D call. Trimming stripped 0 bases from V and 1 base from J, with 13 bases between. The CDR3 has 17 amino acids. CDR1 LGHNA and CDR2 YSLEER come from the germline V gene. DNA of the CDR3: TGCGCCAGCAGCCAAGATCTTAGGACGGGTTCCTACAATGAGCAGTTCTTC. This encodes CASSQDLRTGSYNEQFF.

This clonotype has just a few counts. This chain links TRBV7-2 with TRBJ2-1; 9 bases agree with TRBD2. Trimming took 1 base from V and 8 from J; bases not matched to a gene: 6. The CDR3 spans 15 residues. CDR1 is SGHTA, CDR2 FQGNSA, per germline. CDR3 region: CASSLVREGLDEQFF. Here the CDR3 DNA reads TGTGCCAGCAGCTTAGTGCGGGAGGGCCTCGATGAGCAGTTCTTC.

CDR3 protein: CASSYSLAGDEQFF. Here the CDR3 DNA reads TGTGCCAGCAGTTACTCACTAGCGGGAGATGAGCAGTTCTTC. The chain links TRBV6-5 to TRBJ2-1; 11 nucleotides match TRBD2. CDR1 MNHEY and CDR2 SVGAGI come from the germline V gene. The CDR3 is made up of 14 amino acids. V lost 0 bases, J lost 8 bases, and 0 bases stayed unmatched.

V usage is TRBV11-1 and J usage is TRBJ2-2; TRBD2 matches at 7 bases. The J segment lost 3 bases and the V segment lost 6 bases, leaving 16 bases of the junction unmatched. The CDR3 is 18 amino acids. CDR1 and CDR2 (germline): SGHAT, FQDESV (reference sequence). This CDR3 reads CASSSSFSGLGHTGELFF. The CDR3 bases are TGTGCCAGCAGTTCCTCCTTTAGCGGACTAGGACACACCGGGGAGCTGTTTTTT.

The chain links TRBV20-1 to TRBJ2-3, with 7 positions matching TRBD2. The CDR3 has 14 residues. Germline CDR1 reads DFQATT; CDR2 reads SNEGSKA (reference sequence). The junction had 7 bases not matched to a gene; V was cut back by 5 bases and J by 2 bases. The CDR3 loop is CSAERRGVTDTQYF. CDR3 in DNA: TGCAGTGCTGAGAGACGGGGGGTCACAGATACGCAGTATTTT.

This clonotype was recorded at least ten times. The chain carries TRBV5-5 and TRBJ2-5, with D perhaps TRBD1 (7 bases). CDR3 length: 13 residues. The germline gives CDR1 SGHKS, CDR2 YYEKEE (reference sequence). Trimming took 0 bases from V and 8 from J, leaving 11 bases between them. The CDR3 here is CASSLEQGGTQYF. CDR3 nucleotides: TGTGCCAGCAGCTTGGAGCAGGGGGGCACCCAGTACTTC.

This clonotype was counted at least ten times. This rearrangement joins TRBV4-3 to TRBJ1-1; D possibly corresponds to TRBD1 (6 bases). CDR1 and CDR2 (germline): LGHNA, YSLEER. CDR3 length equals 14 residues. V lost 1 base to trimming and J lost 4 bases, with 10 bases between them. The CDR3 DNA is TGCGCCAGCAGCCAAGGGCGGGGGGCCACTGAAGCTTTCTTT. This encodes CASSQGRGATEAFF.

This clonotype was seen a few times. The rearrangement links TRBV15 to TRBJ2-3; no reliable D call. Trimming shortened V by 1 base and J by 4 bases, and 9 bases separated the two germline ends. The CDR3 is made up of 14 amino acids. CDR1 is LNHNV and CDR2 is YYDKDF in the germline V gene (reference sequence). The chain's CDR3 is CATSRVHAPDTQYF. CDR3 sequence (DNA): TGTGCCACCAGCAGAGTTCACGCCCCAGATACGCAGTATTTT.

The sample holds a few counts of this clonotype. This chain uses TRBV11-1 with TRBJ1-1, with a possible D match to TRBD1 (5 bases). The germline V gene encodes CDR1 SGHAT and CDR2 FQDESV (reference sequence). This CDR3 has 13 amino acids. V shed 6 bases and J shed 8 bases, with 16 bases lying between them. The CDR3 region has the DNA TGTGCCAGCAGTGGGACCACGGCGGCAGAAGCTTTCTTT. It yields the protein CASSGTTAAEAFF.

The rearrangement links TRBV20-1 to TRBJ1-5; D uncertain. The CDR3 spans 15 residues. Germline CDR1 DFQATT, CDR2 SNEGSKA (reference sequence). Trimming shortened V by 1 base and J by 1 base, and 11 bases separated the two germline ends. The CDR3 region is CSARVSVKSNQPQHF. CDR3 nucleotides: TGCAGTGCTAGAGTTTCGGTCAAAAGCAATCAGCCCCAGCATTTT.

The chain recombines TRBV5-1 with TRBJ2-1; 9 bases agree with TRBD2. V shed 4 bases and J 0 bases; nucleotides not matched to a gene: 11. Germline V gives CDR1 SGHRS, CDR2 YFSETQ. The CDR3 has 18 amino acids. CDR3 bases: TGCGCCAGCAGCATAGGTCTGATAGCGGGAGCCTCCTACAATGAGCAGTTCTTC. Translating it yields CASSIGLIAGASYNEQFF. The full variable domain, its missing parts supplied by reference TRBV5-1 and TRBJ2-1, is KAGVTQTPRYLIKTRGQQVTLSCSPISGHRSVSWYQQTPGQGLQFLFEYFSETQRNKGNFPGRFSGRQFSNSRSEMNVSTLELGDSALYLCASSIGLIAGASYNEQFFGPGTRLTVL.

V usage is TRBV7-9 and J usage is TRBJ2-7; D unresolved. CDR3 length equals 12 residues. Germline CDR1 reads SEHNR; CDR2 reads FQNEAQ (reference sequence). Trimming cost V 1 base and J 6 bases, with 7 bases left between them. The CDR3 reads CASSLVGVEQYF. CDR3 DNA: TGTGCCAGCAGCTTAGTTGGGGTCGAGCAGTACTTC.

This clonotype was counted between two and nine times. The chain carries TRBV12-3 or TRBV12-4 and TRBJ1-5; 10 positions agree with TRBD1. The CDR3 is made up of 16 amino acids. The J segment lost 6 bases and the V segment lost 2 bases, leaving 7 bases of the junction unmatched. The DNA for the CDR3 is TGTGCCAGCAGTTTAATGTTGGGACAGGGGTCTCAGCCCCAGCATTTT. The encoded protein is CASSLMLGQGSQPQHF.

This chain connects TRBV11-2 to TRBJ2-7, with TRBD1 matching 9 bases. The CDR3 runs 14 residues. Trimming removed 4 bases from V and 2 bases from J; junction bases left unmatched: 3. The germline gives CDR1 SGHAT, CDR2 FQNNGV. The CDR3 DNA follows: TGTGCCAGCAGCTGGTGGGACAGGGCCTACGAGCAGTACTTC. Amino acids: CASSWWDRAYEQYF.